This TCR beta chain was found in a study of T cell responses to AZD1222 COVID-19 vaccine. General study points: Regions left unmutated in variants are reportedly the target of nearly half of spike-specific TCRs. Two AZD1222 doses significantly raised spike-specific TCR breadth and depth over controls.

With respect to this clone: Its antigen is undetermined.

Germline CDR1 and CDR2: ENHRY and SYGVKD. CDR3 length: 13 residues. J gave up 6 bases and V 5 bases, and 3 bases lay outside the gene matches. Produced via immunoSEQ multiplex PCR; TCRdb's table is partial and in-frame only. The sample holds about 150,000 clones, about 85% seen once. The TCR was taken from an adult who had recovered from COVID-19. The genes are TRBV10-3 and TRBJ2-7, with 11 bases aligning to TRBD1. The sample consisted of peripheral blood, taken after recovery from COVID-19. CDR3 bases: TGTGCCATCAGTTGGACAGGGGGCGGCGAGCAGTACTTC. Translating gives CAISWTGGGEQYF.